A selection of T cell receptor beta chains follows, all from one sample in a study of OX40 agonist ivuxolimab in advanced cancers. This table comes from immunoSEQ multiplex PCR, and its TCRdb copy is limited to in-frame clones, with some not included. The sample has 65,000 to 90,000 clones, 85% seen once. The input for sequencing was CD4+ or CD8+ T cells sorted from blood, taken in a trial of the OX40 agonist ivuxolimab. The receptors were sampled from an adult with an advanced solid tumor such as melanoma, head and neck, liver or kidney cancer. CDR3s include the opening cysteine and the closing phenylalanine or tryptophan. A D gene is named only where the DNA matches it firmly. Not every row has a clone size; where given, it reads once, few, many or a size class.

size: NA; D: NA; length: 16; V: TRBV4-3; J: TRBJ2-3; DNA: TGCGCCAGCAGCCAAGGAGGGGGGCAGGGCACAGATACGCAGTATTTT; CDR3: CASSQGGGQGTDTQYF
size: few; D: NA; length: 15; V: TRBV7-3; J: TRBJ2-3; DNA: TGTGCCAGCAGCCCAAGCGGCCGGACTTCAGATACGCAGTATTTT; CDR3: CASSPSGRTSDTQYF
size: NA; D: NA; length: 12; V: TRBV29-1; J: TRBJ2-5; DNA: TGCAGCGTTGATATCCTGAGAGAGACCCAGTACTTC; CDR3: CSVDILRETQYF
size: NA; D: NA; length: 11; V: TRBV30; J: TRBJ2-1; DNA: TGTGCTAGTAGCTCCTACAATGAGCAGTTCTTC; CDR3: CASSSYNEQFF
size: NA; D: TRBD1; length: 17; V: TRBV30; J: TRBJ1-1; DNA: TGTGCCTGGACCTCCCCCAGGGGGCTGCGTCCTGACACTGAAGCTTTCTTT; CDR3: CAWTSPRGLRPDTEAFF
size: NA; D: NA; length: 14; V: TRBV6-5; J: TRBJ2-7; DNA: TGTGCCAGCAGTTACGGGCAGGGGTTGGGCGAGCAGTACTTC; CDR3: CASSYGQGLGEQYF
size: NA; D: TRBD2; length: 15; V: TRBV6-4; J: TRBJ2-3; DNA: TGTGCCAGCAGTGCCTTAGCGGGGGGGCCAAATACGCAGTATTTT; CDR3: CASSALAGGPNTQYF
size: NA; D: NA; length: 13; V: TRBV23-1; J: TRBJ2-5; DNA: TGCGCCAGCAGTCAATCGGGGCAAGAGACCCAGTACTTC; CDR3: CASSQSGQETQYF
size: NA; D: TRBD2; length: 15; V: TRBV18; J: TRBJ2-2; DNA: TGTGCCAGCTCATCCGGGACTAGAGGGGACGGGGAGCTGTTTTTT; CDR3: CASSSGTRGDGELFF
size: NA; D: NA; length: 11; V: TRBV7-9; J: TRBJ1-2; DNA: TGTGCCAGCAGTTGGGAGCGGGGCTACACCTTC; CDR3: CASSWERGYTF
size: NA; D: NA; length: 15; V: TRBV6-5; J: TRBJ2-3; DNA: TGTGCCACCCTGCTGTTAGGCGACCCTACAGATACGCAGTATTTT; CDR3: CATLLLGDPTDTQYF
size: NA; D: TRBD2; length: 11; V: TRBV20-1; J: TRBJ2-7; DNA: TGCAGTGCCCTCTCGGGGGGCGAGCAGTACTTC; CDR3: CSALSGGEQYF
size: NA; D: NA; length: 13; V: TRBV5-1; J: TRBJ2-7; DNA: TGCGCCAGCAGCTTGGGACAGGATGGAGAGCAGTACTTC; CDR3: CASSLGQDGEQYF
size: NA; D: NA; length: 12; V: TRBV12-5; J: TRBJ1-1; DNA: TGTGCTAGTGGTTTCTCCGAAACTGAAGCTTTCTTT; CDR3: CASGFSETEAFF
size: NA; D: NA; length: 15; V: TRBV21-1; J: TRBJ1-2; DNA: TGTGCCAGCAGCATCAGACAGGGTAGTATCGATGGCTACACCTTC; CDR3: CASSIRQGSIDGYTF
size: NA; D: NA; length: 13; V: TRBV7-3; J: TRBJ1-2; DNA: TGTGCCAGCAGCTTAAGCCTGGAAAGTGGCTACACCTTC; CDR3: CASSLSLESGYTF
size: once; D: NA; length: 14; V: TRBV7-2; J: TRBJ2-7; DNA: TGTGCCAGCAGCTTAGGGAGGGTTGGCTACGAGCAGTACTTC; CDR3: CASSLGRVGYEQYF
size: NA; D: NA; length: 20; V: TRBV11-3; J: TRBJ1-4; DNA: TGTGCCAGCAGCTTAGCGGTGGGGTACAGGGCTGTGGTAACTAATGAAAAACTGTTTTTT; CDR3: CASSLAVGYRAVVTNEKLFF
size: NA; D: NA; length: 17; V: TRBV9; J: TRBJ2-3; DNA: TGTGCCAGCAGCGTCTCCATGTTCAAGGGGAGCACAGATACGCAGTATTTT; CDR3: CASSVSMFKGSTDTQYF
size: NA; D: NA; length: 14; V: TRBV7-2; J: TRBJ2-2; DNA: TGTGCCAGCAGCTTAGATCTAGGCACCGGGGAGCTGTTTTTT; CDR3: CASSLDLGTGELFF
size: NA; D: NA; length: 16; V: TRBV5-6; J: TRBJ2-1; DNA: TGTGCCAGCAGCCCGCCTTGGGGCTCATCCTGGAATGAGCAGTTCTTC; CDR3: CASSPPWGSSWNEQFF
size: NA; D: NA; length: 14; V: TRBV5-1; J: TRBJ2-2; DNA: TGCGCCAGCAGCATCCTACAGGGTTCCGGGGAGCTGTTTTTT; CDR3: CASSILQGSGELFF
size: NA; D: NA; length: 16; V: TRBV28; J: TRBJ2-7; DNA: TGTGCCAGCAGTCGTCCAACGACCCCAGGGGTCGGCGAGCAGTACTTC; CDR3: CASSRPTTPGVGEQYF
size: NA; D: NA; length: 14; V: TRBV7-9; J: TRBJ1-5; DNA: TGTGCCAGCAGCTTGGGGGGGCCGGATCAGCCCCAGCATTTT; CDR3: CASSLGGPDQPQHF
size: few; D: TRBD1; length: 15; V: TRBV4-1; J: TRBJ2-7; DNA: TGCGCCAGCAGCCAAGAGACAGGGGGAGGGTTCGAGCAGTACTTC; CDR3: CASSQETGGGFEQYF
size: NA; D: TRBD1; length: 18; V: TRBV18; J: TRBJ1-5; DNA: TGTGCCAGCTCACCTCAAAGCACGGGACAGAATAGCAATCAGCCCCAGCATTTT; CDR3: CASSPQSTGQNSNQPQHF
size: NA; D: NA; length: 14; V: TRBV6-1; J: TRBJ2-3; DNA: TGTGCCTCAAAGAGGGATTATAGCACAGATACGCAGTATTTT; CDR3: CASKRDYSTDTQYF
size: NA; D: NA; length: 14; V: TRBV25-1; J: TRBJ1-4; DNA: TGTGCCAGCATGGGGGATGCAACTAATGAAAAACTGTTTTTT; CDR3: CASMGDATNEKLFF
size: once; D: TRBD2; length: 19; V: TRBV9; J: TRBJ2-5; DNA: TGTGCCAGCAGCGGGGAGACTAGCGGGGGGGCCTCGTGGCAAGAGACCCAGTACTTC; CDR3: CASSGETSGGASWQETQYF
size: NA; D: NA; length: 14; V: TRBV7-3; J: TRBJ1-1; DNA: TGTGCCAGCAGCCCCGGGGGGGTAATCGCTGAAGCTTTCTTT; CDR3: CASSPGGVIAEAFF
size: NA; D: NA; length: 15; V: TRBV5-1; J: TRBJ2-6; DNA: TGCGCCAGCAGCTTGTCGACCTCTGGGGCCAACGTCCTGACTTTC; CDR3: CASSLSTSGANVLTF
size: NA; D: TRBD1; length: 14; V: TRBV6-5; J: TRBJ2-1; DNA: TGTGCCAGCAGACCCGGGACAGGGTACAATGAGCAGTTCTTC; CDR3: CASRPGTGYNEQFF
size: NA; D: NA; length: 14; V: TRBV7-2; J: TRBJ2-2; DNA: TGTGCCAGCAGAAGGGACGGGGCGACCGGGGAGCTGTTTTTT; CDR3: CASRRDGATGELFF
size: NA; D: NA; length: 14; V: TRBV6-5; J: TRBJ2-7; DNA: TGTGCCAGCAGTGCGGACCTTAAGCCCTACGAGCAGTACTTC; CDR3: CASSADLKPYEQYF
size: NA; D: TRBD1; length: 16; V: TRBV4-2; J: TRBJ2-5; DNA: TGTGCCAGCAGCCAAGAAGGACAGGGGGGCCAAGAGACCCAGTACTTC; CDR3: CASSQEGQGGQETQYF
size: once; D: TRBD2; length: 19; V: TRBV4-1; J: TRBJ2-3; DNA: TGCGCCAGCAGCCAAGAGGCGGGGGGGGGCCGTGCTAGCACAGATACGCAGTATTTT; CDR3: CASSQEAGGGRASTDTQYF
size: NA; D: NA; length: 14; V: TRBV30; J: TRBJ1-4; DNA: TGTGCCTGGAGTGTTAAGGACGTAGATGAAAAACTGTTTTTT; CDR3: CAWSVKDVDEKLFF
size: NA; D: NA; length: 13; V: TRBV30; J: TRBJ1-6; DNA: TGTGCCTGCTCTATACAGGAAAATTCACCCCTCCACTTT; CDR3: CACSIQENSPLHF
size: NA; D: TRBD1; length: 15; V: TRBV6-1; J: TRBJ1-2; DNA: TGTGCCAGCAGTGAACTTTGGGACAGGGGCTATGGCTACACCTTC; CDR3: CASSELWDRGYGYTF